Listed below are T cell receptor beta chains from one sample, sequenced in a study of T cell responses to AZD1222 COVID-19 vaccine. Measured with immunoSEQ multiplex PCR; TCRdb has only the in-frame clones, and not every one. The sample contains 94,000 or so clones, about 88% of which appear only once. This specimen consisted of peripheral blood, obtained on day 0 of AZD1222 vaccination. These receptors all stem from an adult in good health. Both conserved end residues are part of each CDR3. The D gene is left open where the match is weak. Some rows mark clone size as missing; the rest say once, few, many or name a class of expanded clone.

>TRBJ1-6|.|.|TRBV3-1/TRBV3-2
TGTGCCAGCAGCCAAGATAGGTTGTCTTTGGTAGACTTT
CASSQDRLSLVDF
>TRBJ1-1|.|TRBD1|TRBV9
TGTGCCAGCAGCTTTACAGGGGATACGGGCACTGAAGCTTTCTTT
CASSFTGDTGTEAFF
>TRBJ1-1|once|.|TRBV5-1
TGCGCCAGCAGCAAAGACAGGTTGAACACTGAAGCTTTCTTT
CASSKDRLNTEAFF
>TRBJ1-5|.|TRBD1|TRBV7-2
TGTGCCAGCAGCTCAAACAGGGGGTATCAGCCCCAGCATTTT
CASSSNRGYQPQHF
>TRBJ1-1|.|.|TRBV11-1
TGTGCCAGCAGCACGGGACTCGAGACTTTCTTT
CASSTGLETFF
>TRBJ1-6|.|.|TRBV5-6
TGTGCCAGCAGCCGCCCCGACGGTTCACCCCTCCACTTT
CASSRPDGSPLHF
>TRBJ2-1|.|TRBD2|TRBV4-2
TGTGCCAGCAGCCAAGTTGCTAGCGGGGGGGCAAATGAGCAGTTCTTC
CASSQVASGGANEQFF
>TRBJ1-2|.|TRBD1|TRBV27
TGTGCCAGCAGTCCCGGGACAGGGTTCCCCTATGGCTACACCTTC
CASSPGTGFPYGYTF
>TRBJ1-4|once|.|TRBV5-1
TGCGCCAGCAGCTTGAACGGGGAGAATGAAAAACTGTTTTTT
CASSLNGENEKLFF
>TRBJ1-5|.|.|TRBV9
TGTGCCAGCAGCCAACAGGGTCATTGGAATCAGCCCCAGCATTTT
CASSQQGHWNQPQHF
>TRBJ1-5|few|.|TRBV2
TGTGCCAGCAGCCGGGGCCGCAATCAGCCCCAGCATTTT
CASSRGRNQPQHF
>TRBJ1-2|.|.|TRBV3-1/TRBV3-2
TGTGCCAGCAGCCAGTGGACAGCCAATAACTATGGCTACACCTTC
CASSQWTANNYGYTF
>TRBJ2-7|.|TRBD1|TRBV6-5
TGTGCCAGCACGCGGACAGGGCTGCTCTACGAGCAGTACTTC
CASTRTGLLYEQYF